These 4 T cell receptor beta chains came from one sample sequenced in a study of T cells in localized non-small cell lung cancer. Profiled with immunoSEQ multiplex PCR; TCRdb holds only in-frame clones, not every one. The sample has over 50,000 clones, over 80% seen once. The input for sequencing was peripheral blood mononuclear cells, taken before any cancer treatment. The receptors stem from a man aged 35-69 years with stage III lung adenocarcinoma.

The chain joins TRBV6-1 to TRBJ2-7; weak D call: TRBD2 (6 bases). Trimming shortened V by 10 bases and J by 2 bases, and 6 bases separated the two germline ends. Germline V gene sequence: CDR1 MNHNS, CDR2 SASEGT. The CDR3 is 10 residues long. The CDR3 is CATGAYEQYF. CDR3 DNA: TGTGCCACGGGAGCCTACGAGCAGTACTTC.

The DNA for the CDR3 is TGTGCCAGCAGCTTAGGGGCGGCCACGAGCAAGTACTTC. Amino acid sequence: CASSLGAATSKYF. The chain has TRBV11-2 and TRBJ2-7; D call uncertain. Trimming shortened V by 1 base and J by 11 bases, and 15 bases separated the two germline ends. The germline gives CDR1 SGHAT, CDR2 FQNNGV. The CDR3 has 13 amino acids.

The chain combines TRBV4-2 with TRBJ1-1; D remains unclear. Germline-derived CDR1 and CDR2 are LGHNA and YNFKEQ. V lost 0 bases and J 11 bases, leaving 16 bases between the germline ends. The CDR3 consists of 14 residues. This chain's CDR3 is CASSQDSGLREAFF. In DNA form, the CDR3 reads TGTGCCAGCAGCCAAGATTCCGGCCTTAGGGAGGCTTTCTTT.

This clone appeared a few times. This chain uses TRBV10-3 with TRBJ1-3; TRBD1 agrees at 9 bases. CDR3 length equals 16 residues. Germline lookup yields CDR1 ENHRY and CDR2 SYGVKD. V dropped 6 bases and J dropped 4; count of bases not matched to a gene: 10. CDR3 sequence: CAISKTQGAQGNTIYF. DNA for the CDR3: TGTGCCATCAGCAAAACACAGGGGGCGCAAGGAAACACCATATATTTT.